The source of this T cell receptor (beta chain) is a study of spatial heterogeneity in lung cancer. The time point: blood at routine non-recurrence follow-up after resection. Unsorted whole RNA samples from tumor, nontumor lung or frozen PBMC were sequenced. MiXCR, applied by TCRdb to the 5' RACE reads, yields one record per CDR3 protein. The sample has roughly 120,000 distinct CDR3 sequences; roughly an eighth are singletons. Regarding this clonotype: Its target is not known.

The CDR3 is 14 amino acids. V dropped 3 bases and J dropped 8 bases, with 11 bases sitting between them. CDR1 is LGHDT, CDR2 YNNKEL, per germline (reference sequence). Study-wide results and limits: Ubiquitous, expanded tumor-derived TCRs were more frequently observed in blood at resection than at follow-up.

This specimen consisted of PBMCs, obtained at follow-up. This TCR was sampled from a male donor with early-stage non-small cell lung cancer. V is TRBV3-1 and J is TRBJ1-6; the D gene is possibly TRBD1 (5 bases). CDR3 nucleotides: TGTGCCAGCAGCCAGGTTTCCAGGGATTCACCCCTCCACTTT. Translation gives CASSQVSRDSPLHF.